Sequencing of this T cell receptor (beta chain) was carried out in a study of CD8 T cells in ankylosing spondylitis. Study-wide results and caveats: Earlier authors reported some of these motif variants in reactive arthritis synovial fluid and blood. Characteristic of ankylosing spondylitis blood, it appeared, was a TCR beta motif comprising roughly 8 highly homologous variants.

The authors made TCR beta libraries by quantitative 5'-RACE with molecular barcodes. TCRdb analysed the 5' RACE reads with MiXCR anew, one entry per CDR3 protein. The sample contains 700,000 or so distinct CDR3 sequences, around 17% of which appear only once. This clonotype was detected many times. As yet, its antigen is unknown. The material sequenced was blood, either unsorted or a sorted T cell fraction (not recorded which). The origin of this receptor is a male donor with ankylosing spondylitis.

This chain's CDR3 is CASSWNARAPEAFF. The DNA of the CDR3 is TGTGCCAGCAGCTGGAATGCCAGGGCCCCTGAAGCTTTCTTT. The chain employs TRBV7-8 and TRBJ1-1, with D perhaps TRBD1 (5 bases). The germline gives CDR1 SGHVS, CDR2 FQNEAQ. V was trimmed by 4 bases and J by 6 bases, leaving 15 bases between them. The CDR3 has 14 residues.